The 23 T cell receptor beta chains reported below all come from one sample, sequenced in a study of blood T cells in healthy people across ages. Together with a sample-barcoded 5' primer, a J-beta primer mix was included in a second PCR lasting roughly 6 to 12 cycles. A single record per CDR3 protein comes from TCRdb applying MiXCR to the 5' RACE reads. The profile shows about 1.6 million distinct CDR3 sequences, approximately 32% of them singletons. Sequenced: blood. The source is a woman in her 30s in good health.

This clonotype was observed a few times. The gene calls are TRBV15 and TRBJ2-4, with D unclear. The end of the DNA aligns better with TRBJ2-7, so the J call may be wrong. In germline, CDR1 is LNHNV, CDR2 YYDKDF (reference sequence). The CDR3 is 12 amino acids. The DNA of the CDR3 is TGTGCCACCAGCAGAGATGGTCCCGAGCAGTACTTC. Translated, it gives CATSRDGPEQYF.

This clonotype appeared a few times. This chain uses TRBV4-2 with TRBJ2-1, with TRBD2 identical over 8 bases. The CDR3 spans 16 residues. With V trimmed by 0 bases and J by 5 bases, 6 bases remained unmatched. Germline CDR1 is LGHNA and CDR2 is YNFKEQ. CDR3 amino acids: CASSQDRQRGNNEQFF. The CDR3 region has the DNA TGTGCCAGCAGCCAAGATCGGCAGCGGGGGAACAATGAGCAGTTCTTC.

Concerning this clonotype: A read error is likely, as this CDR3 ends without the conserved phenylalanine or tryptophan. The CDR3 DNA is TGTGCCACCAGTGATTCCGGACAGGGGGCGACCGGGGAGCTGTTTTCT. This translates into CATSDSGQGATGELFS. This sequence joins TRBV24-1 and TRBJ2-2; 11 bases match TRBD1. Losses at the gene ends were 2 bases for V and 5 bases for J; bases not matched to a gene: 3. The CDR3 runs to 16 residues. Per the germline V gene, CDR1 is KGHDR and CDR2 is SFDVKD.

The rearrangement uses TRBV27 and TRBJ1-1; 7 bases fit TRBD1. With V trimmed by 2 bases and J by 4 bases, 10 bases remained unmatched. CDR1 MNHEY and CDR2 SMNVEV come from the germline V gene (reference sequence). This CDR3 is built from 16 residues. DNA for the CDR3: TGTGCCAGCAGTTTAACCATACAGGGGAGGTTCACTGAAGCTTTCTTT. Its protein is CASSLTIQGRFTEAFF.

The chain carries TRBV3-1 and TRBJ2-6; 8 bases fit TRBD1. Trimming cost V 1 base and J 1 base; bases outside gene matches: 9. The CDR3 spans 19 residues. The germline gives CDR1 LGHDT, CDR2 YNNKEL (reference sequence). CDR3 residues: CASSQAVQGGVSGANVLTF. The CDR3 nucleotides are TGTGCCAGCAGCCAAGCCGTACAGGGGGGAGTATCTGGGGCCAACGTCCTGACTTTC.

This clonotype was seen a few times. The V gene is TRBV9, the J gene TRBJ2-1, with 9 bases matching TRBD2. Trimming removed 3 bases from V and 7 bases from J; junction bases left unmatched: 8. The CDR3 runs 15 residues. CDR1 and CDR2 from the germline V gene are SGDLS and YYNGEE. The CDR3 here is CASSGNLAGGNEQFF. In nucleotides, the CDR3 is TGTGCCAGCAGCGGAAATTTGGCGGGGGGGAATGAGCAGTTCTTC.

The V call is TRBV15, the J call TRBJ1-1; 7 bases are a match to TRBD1. Looked up from germline, CDR1 is LNHNV and CDR2 is YYDKDF (reference sequence). Trimming cost V 4 bases and J 1 base; bases outside gene matches: 9. This CDR3 contains 16 residues. The CDR3 is CATSKDRTGSNTEAFF. In DNA form, the CDR3 reads TGTGCCACCAGCAAAGATCGGACAGGTTCGAACACTGAAGCTTTCTTT.

The chain employs TRBV11-2 and TRBJ2-2, with 8 bases lining up with TRBD2. J gave up 4 bases and V 4 bases, and 2 bases lay outside the gene matches. CDR1 is SGHAT and CDR2 is FQNNGV in the germline V gene. This CDR3 spans 14 amino acids. CDR3 DNA: TGTGCCAGCAGCTGGCTAGCGGGCACCGGGGAGCTGTTTTTT. Translated, it gives CASSWLAGTGELFF.

This clonotype was found many times. This chain links TRBV7-6 with TRBJ2-5, with D tentatively TRBD1 (6 bases). With the DNA end fitting TRBJ2-7 better, the J assignment may be wrong. The CDR3 has 13 amino acids. Looked up from germline, CDR1 is SGHVS and CDR2 is FNYEAQ. CDR3 nucleotide sequence: TGTGCCAGCGCTTGGACAGAGGCGGGCGAGCAGTACTTC. Protein product: CASAWTEAGEQYF.

This clonotype was counted many times. The chain carries TRBV25-1 and TRBJ2-7; D gene unclear. The length of the CDR3 is 13 residues. Germline V gene sequence: CDR1 MGHDK, CDR2 SYGVNS. Trimming stripped 6 bases from V and 1 base from J, with 10 bases between. The DNA of the CDR3 is TGTGCCAGCAGGGGTGAAACATCCTACGAGCAGTACTTC. The encoded protein is CASRGETSYEQYF.

The gene calls are TRBV9 and TRBJ2-7; TRBD2 matches 10 bases. V shed 0 bases, J shed 0 bases, and the junction held 21 bases outside the gene matches. Germline V gene data show CDR1 as SGDLS and CDR2 as YYNGEE. The CDR3 contains 22 residues. The CDR3 sequence: CASSVAFWGASGRWRCSYEQYF. CDR3 in DNA: TGTGCCAGCAGCGTAGCTTTTTGGGGGGCTAGCGGGAGATGGCGGTGCTCCTACGAGCAGTACTTC.

The gene calls are TRBV4-2 and TRBJ2-1; 7 nucleotides align to TRBD2. This CDR3 region has 18 residues. Germline CDR1 reads LGHNA; CDR2 reads YNFKEQ. The V gene end was trimmed by 4 bases and the J gene end by 0 bases; junction bases not matched to a gene: 12. The CDR3 DNA reads TGTGCCAGCAGCCCCGACCCACTGCGGGGGAGCTCCTACAATGAGCAGTTCTTC. Translated, it gives CASSPDPLRGSSYNEQFF.

The V and J genes are TRBV5-1 and TRBJ2-3; D might be TRBD1 or TRBD2, each matching 5 bases. The ends were cut back, 0 bases at V and 2 bases at J, with 16 bases in the middle. From germline, CDR1 is SGHRS and CDR2 YFSETQ. CDR3 length equals 17 residues. This CDR3 reads CASSLEMGGTHTDTQYF. CDR3 DNA: TGCGCCAGCAGCTTGGAAATGGGTGGGACCCACACAGATACGCAGTATTTT.

The rearrangement uses TRBV9 and TRBJ1-2; D remains unclear. The CDR3 contains 17 residues. The germline V gene has CDR1 SGDLS and CDR2 YYNGEE. Trimming pared 0 bases from V and 0 bases from J, leaving 15 bases between. CDR3 nucleotides: TGTGCCAGCAGCGTAGCGGGGAGGGCTTCTTCTAACTATGGCTACACCTTC. Protein product: CASSVAGRASSNYGYTF.

This clonotype was seen a handful of times. The CDR3 nucleotides read TGTGCCTGGAGTCCTAGGACAGGGGGCTTCTATGGCTACACCTTC. As protein: CAWSPRTGGFYGYTF. The rearrangement joins TRBV30 to TRBJ1-2, with 11 bases that match TRBD1. In germline, CDR1 is GTSNPN, CDR2 SVGIG (reference sequence). V gave up 2 bases and J gave up 4 bases; unmatched junction bases: 6. The CDR3 is made up of 15 amino acids. Complete variable domain (other parts from reference TRBV30 and TRBJ1-2): SQTIHQWPATLVQPVGSPLSLECTVEGTSNPNLYWYRQAAGRGLQLLFYSVGIGQISSEVPQNLSASRPQDRQFILSSKKLLLSDSGFYLCAWSPRTGGFYGYTFGSGTRLTVV.

There are a few counts of this clonotype. V is TRBV3-1 and J is TRBJ2-1; TRBD1 aligns across 7 bases. V was pared by 3 bases and J by 15 bases, with 11 bases of the junction left unmatched. Germline lookup yields CDR1 LGHDT and CDR2 YNNKEL (reference sequence). This CDR3 contains 13 residues. The chain's CDR3 is CASSQGKDRVGFF. The CDR3 DNA is TGTGCCAGCAGCCAGGGAAAAGACAGGGTCGGGTTCTTC.

Ten or more counts support this clonotype. J is TRBJ2-7 and V is TRBV10-3; TRBD1 might be the D (5 bases). CDR1 ENHRY and CDR2 SYGVKD come from the germline V gene. V shed 11 bases and J shed 0 bases, with 11 bases lying between them. This CDR3 region has 12 residues. CDR3 coding DNA: TGTGCCGCCGGACACTCCTCCTACGAGCAGTACTTC. Encoded protein: CAAGHSSYEQYF.

This clonotype has a handful of counts. The chain is built from TRBV10-1 and TRBJ2-2, with D possibly TRBD1 on 5 matching bases. The germline V gene encodes CDR1 WNHNN and CDR2 SYGVQD (reference sequence). CDR3 size: 14 residues. Trimming pared 9 bases from V and 1 base from J, leaving 12 bases between. CDR3 loop: CARRQIKNTGELFF. The CDR3 coding sequence is TGCGCCAGAAGACAGATAAAGAACACCGGGGAGCTGTTTTTT.

This sequence joins TRBV5-1 and TRBJ2-5; 7 bases line up with TRBD1. The J call may be faulty, since TRBJ2-7 better matches the DNA end. In germline, CDR1 is SGHRS, CDR2 YFSETQ. The CDR3 is made up of 14 amino acids. CDR3 in DNA: TGCGCCAGCAGCCAGAGGACAGGTGTCTTCGAGCAGTACTTC. Protein product: CASSQRTGVFEQYF.

This clonotype has just a few counts. The chain links TRBV5-1 to TRBJ1-2; D perhaps matches TRBD1 (6 bases). Germline loops: CDR1 SGHRS, CDR2 YFSETQ. This CDR3 has 15 residues. V was shortened by 0 bases and J by 3 bases, with 12 bases between the two germline ends. The CDR3 nucleotides are TGCGCCAGCAGCTTGGGGAGGGGGATACACTATGGCTACACCTTC. Protein: CASSLGRGIHYGYTF.

The chain carries TRBV2 and TRBJ1-2; possible D gene TRBD1, 5 bases. CDR1 SNHLY and CDR2 FYNNEI come from the germline V gene. Between the trimmed V and J ends, which lost 7 bases and 3 bases, there was a span of 15 bases. There are 14 residues in the CDR3. In DNA, the CDR3 is TGTGCCAGCAATATTGCAGGGAGCCACTATGGCTACACCTTC. Amino acids: CASNIAGSHYGYTF.

This clonotype was seen a few times. V is TRBV7-6 and J is TRBJ2-6; D is possibly TRBD1 (6 bases). This CDR3 has 16 amino acids. CDR1 is SGHVS, CDR2 FNYEAQ, per germline. The germline V and J ends were trimmed by 5 bases and 4 bases, with 15 bases remaining between them. The CDR3: CASSQIRGSGANVLTF. In nucleotides, the CDR3 is TGTGCCAGCAGCCAGATAAGGGGGTCCGGGGCCAACGTCCTGACTTTC.

This clonotype was observed at least ten times. CDR3 region: CASSVPGGETQYF. In DNA form, the CDR3 reads TGTGCCAGCAGCGTGCCCGGAGGGGAGACCCAGTACTTC. The rearrangement uses TRBV7-9 and TRBJ2-5; TRBD2 is a possible D gene (6 bases). Per the germline V gene, CDR1 is SEHNR and CDR2 is FQNEAQ (reference sequence). The CDR3 loop spans 13 amino acids. The V end lost 5 bases, the J end lost 5 bases, and 12 bases lay between the germline ends.